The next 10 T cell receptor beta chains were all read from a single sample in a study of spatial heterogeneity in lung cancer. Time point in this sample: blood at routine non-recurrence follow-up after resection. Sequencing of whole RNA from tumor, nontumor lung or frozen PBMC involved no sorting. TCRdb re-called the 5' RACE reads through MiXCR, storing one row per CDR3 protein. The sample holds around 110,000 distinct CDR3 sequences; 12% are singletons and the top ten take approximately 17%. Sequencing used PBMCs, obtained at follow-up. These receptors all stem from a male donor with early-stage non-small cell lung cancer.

CDR3 in amino acids: CASSPSPEGNGYTF. Here the CDR3 DNA reads TGTGCCAGCAGCCCCTCCCCAGAGGGGAATGGCTACACCTTC. The chain uses TRBV9 and TRBJ1-2, with a possible D match to TRBD1 (5 bases). CDR1 is SGDLS and CDR2 is YYNGEE in the germline V gene. The CDR3 has 14 amino acids. V was shortened by 4 bases and J by 6 bases, with 16 bases between the two germline ends.

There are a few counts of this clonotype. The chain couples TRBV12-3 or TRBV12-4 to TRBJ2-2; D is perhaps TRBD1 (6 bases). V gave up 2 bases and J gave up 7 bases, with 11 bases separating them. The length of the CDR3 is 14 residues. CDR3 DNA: TGTGCCAGCAGTTTAACAGGGTACGGCGGGGAGCTGTTTTTT. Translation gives CASSLTGYGGELFF.

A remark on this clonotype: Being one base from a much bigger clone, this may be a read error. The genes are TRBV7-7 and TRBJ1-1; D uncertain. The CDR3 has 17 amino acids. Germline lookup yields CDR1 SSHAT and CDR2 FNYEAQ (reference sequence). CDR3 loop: CASSLKTVGHTNTEALF. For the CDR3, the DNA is TGTGCTAGCAGCTTAAAAACAGTAGGCCATACTAACACTGAAGCTCTCTTT.

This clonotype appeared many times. The CDR3 spells CASSLFGSGANVLTF. The DNA of the CDR3 is TGTGCCAGCAGCTTATTTGGCTCTGGGGCCAACGTCCTGACTTTC. The chain couples TRBV7-3 to TRBJ2-6, with D unclear. The CDR3 has 15 residues. Germline loops: CDR1 SGHTA, CDR2 FQGTGA. V gave up 2 bases and J gave up 0 bases, with 5 bases separating them. Combining the CDR3 with reference TRBV7-3 and TRBJ2-6 gives the whole variable domain GAGVSQTPSNKVTEKGKYVELRCDPISGHTALYWYRQSLGQGPEFLIYFQGTGAADDSGLPNDRFFAVRPEGSVSTLKIQRTERGDSAVYLCASSLFGSGANVLTFGAGSRLTVL.

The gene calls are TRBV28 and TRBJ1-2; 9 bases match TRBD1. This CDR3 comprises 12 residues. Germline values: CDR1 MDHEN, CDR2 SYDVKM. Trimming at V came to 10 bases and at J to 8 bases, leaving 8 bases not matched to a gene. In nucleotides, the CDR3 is TGTGCCACTACCGGGACAGGGTTCGGCTACACCTTC. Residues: CATTGTGFGYTF.

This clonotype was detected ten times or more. The CDR3 DNA reads as TGTGCCAGCAGTTATTCCGCTAGCGGGGGGAGAGAGACCCAGTACTTC. It encodes CASSYSASGGRETQYF. The V gene is TRBV6-5, the J gene TRBJ2-5; 11 bases align to TRBD2. The junction had 7 bases not matched to a gene; V was cut back by 3 bases and J by 4 bases. The germline CDR1 and CDR2 sequences are MNHEY and SVGAGI. There are 16 residues in the CDR3.

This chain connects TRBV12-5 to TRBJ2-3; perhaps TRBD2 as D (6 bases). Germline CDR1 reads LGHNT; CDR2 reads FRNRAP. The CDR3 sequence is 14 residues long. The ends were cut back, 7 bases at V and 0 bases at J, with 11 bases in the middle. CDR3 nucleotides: TGTGCTAGTGCCGGAGGGGTAAGCACAGATACGCAGTATTTT. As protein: CASAGGVSTDTQYF.

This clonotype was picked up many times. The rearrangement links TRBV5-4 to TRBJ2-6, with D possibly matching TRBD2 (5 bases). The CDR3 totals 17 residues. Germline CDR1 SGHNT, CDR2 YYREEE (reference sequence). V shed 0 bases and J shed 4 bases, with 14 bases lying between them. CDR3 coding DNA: TGTGCCAGCAGCTTGGTCGTGACTCCGGGAGGGGCCAACGTCCTGACTTTC. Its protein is CASSLVVTPGGANVLTF.

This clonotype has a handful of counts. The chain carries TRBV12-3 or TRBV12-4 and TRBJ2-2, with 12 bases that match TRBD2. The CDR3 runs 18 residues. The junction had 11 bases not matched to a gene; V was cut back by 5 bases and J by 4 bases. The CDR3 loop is CASSPRLAGAGVTGELFF. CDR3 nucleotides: TGTGCCAGCAGTCCCCGACTAGCGGGGGCCGGGGTCACCGGGGAGCTGTTTTTT.

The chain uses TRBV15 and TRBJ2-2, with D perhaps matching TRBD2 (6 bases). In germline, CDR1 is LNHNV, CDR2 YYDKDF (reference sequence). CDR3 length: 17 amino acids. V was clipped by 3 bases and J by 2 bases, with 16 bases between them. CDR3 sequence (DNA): TGTGCCACCAGCAGTTTAGCGGTTGGGGCTAACACCGGGGAGCTGTTTTTT. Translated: CATSSLAVGANTGELFF.